The 11 T cell receptor beta chains reported below all come from one sample, sequenced in a study of tissue T cells after allogeneic stem cell transplantation. The protocol was immunoSEQ multiplex PCR, while the TCRdb copy is restricted to in-frame clones and leaves out a portion. The table has tens of thousands of clones, about 85% seen once. The input for sequencing was blood, taken before transplantation. These receptors were collected from a woman aged 18 to 55 who later had graft-versus-host disease after an allogeneic stem cell transplant.

The chain combines TRBV5-4 with TRBJ2-7; the match to TRBD1 covers 9 bases. This CDR3 is 16 amino acids long. Per germline, CDR1 SGHNT and CDR2 YYREEE (reference sequence). Trimming removed 1 base from V and 7 bases from J; junction bases left unmatched: 12. The CDR3 loop is CASSLRAGQGPWEQYF. The CDR3 nucleotides are TGTGCCAGCAGCTTGAGGGCGGGACAGGGACCCTGGGAGCAGTACTTC.

This chain links TRBV30 with TRBJ2-3, with 11 bases identical to TRBD2. The junction had 3 bases not matched to a gene; V was cut back by 0 bases and J by 1 base. The CDR3 length is 16 residues. Germline lookup yields CDR1 GTSNPN and CDR2 SVGIG (reference sequence). In DNA, the CDR3 is TGTGCCTGGAGTGTACTAGCGGGGGAGGGCACAGATACGCAGTATTTT. Its translation is CAWSVLAGEGTDTQYF.

This CDR3 reads CSVTPTGKAQYF. In DNA form, the CDR3 reads TGCAGCGTCACCCCGACAGGGAAGGCGCAGTATTTT. The genes are TRBV29-1 and TRBJ2-3; 7 bases are shared with TRBD1. There are 12 residues in the CDR3. Germline lookup yields CDR1 SQVTM and CDR2 ANQGSEA. V shed 6 bases, J shed 10 bases, and the junction held 10 bases outside the gene matches.

The rearrangement uses TRBV19 and TRBJ2-3; D gene uncertain. The germline gives CDR1 LNHDA, CDR2 SQIVND (reference sequence). The CDR3 extends over 18 amino acids. With 2 bases removed from V and 4 bases from J, the gap between germline ends came to 22 bases. The CDR3 nucleotides read TGTGCCAGTAGTATACGAAACGCAGATATTGACGCCCCAGATACGCAGTATTTT. It yields the protein CASSIRNADIDAPDTQYF.

This rearrangement joins TRBV7-9 to TRBJ1-2; TRBD1 matches at 7 bases. The CDR3 spans 16 residues. Germline CDR1 is SEHNR and CDR2 is FQNEAQ (reference sequence). The trim removed 0 bases at V and 4 bases at J, leaving 8 bases unmatched. The CDR3 reads CASSLAYVDRTYGYTF. CDR3 nucleotide sequence: TGTGCCAGCAGCTTAGCCTATGTGGACAGGACCTATGGCTACACCTTC.

This chain connects TRBV5-1 to TRBJ1-2, with D perhaps TRBD1 (6 bases). The CDR3 has 13 amino acids. Looked up from germline, CDR1 is SGHRS and CDR2 is YFSETQ. Between the trimmed V and J ends, which lost 2 bases and 2 bases, there was a span of 7 bases. The CDR3 spells CASSFGTNYGYTF. CDR3 DNA sequence: TGCGCCAGCAGCTTCGGGACAAACTATGGCTACACCTTC. The variable domain in full, with the rest retrieved from reference TRBV5-1 and TRBJ1-2, is KAGVTQTPRYLIKTRGQQVTLSCSPISGHRSVSWYQQTPGQGLQFLFEYFSETQRNKGNFPGRFSGRQFSNSRSEMNVSTLELGDSALYLCASSFGTNYGYTFGSGTRLTVV.

The chain combines TRBV7-9 with TRBJ2-2; 7 bases are shared with TRBD1. V lost 11 bases to trimming and J lost 4 bases; unmatched junction nucleotides: 7. From germline, CDR1 is SEHNR and CDR2 FQNEAQ (reference sequence). The CDR3 runs 13 residues. The CDR3 spells CALRGGGTGELFF. CDR3 bases: TGTGCCCTGCGAGGGGGCGGCACCGGGGAGCTGTTTTTT.

This clone was seen a single time. The chain uses TRBV12-3 or TRBV12-4 and TRBJ2-7, with D hard to call. The V end lost 2 bases, the J end lost 6 bases, and 11 bases lay between the germline ends. This CDR3 region has 13 residues. In DNA form, the CDR3 reads TGTGCCAGCAGTTTATTACTTTTGGGCGAGCAGTACTTC. Its translation: CASSLLLLGEQYF.

The chain joins TRBV2 to TRBJ2-3; 9 bases are shared with TRBD2. V trimming: 6 bases; J trimming: 14 bases; junction bases outside the gene matches: 9. The CDR3 totals 12 residues. The V gene's germline CDR1 is SNHLY and CDR2 FYNNEI. CDR3 in DNA: TGTGCCAGCAGGGAGGGGACTAGCTTGGCGTATTTT. It translates to CASREGTSLAYF.

This chain joins TRBV7-6 and TRBJ2-4, with TRBD1 matching over 7 bases. The V segment lost 1 base and the J segment 3 bases; nucleotides outside the gene matches: 9. This CDR3 is built from 17 residues. Germline V gene sequence: CDR1 SGHVS, CDR2 FNYEAQ. Here the CDR3 DNA reads TGTGCCAGCAGCTTAGTGTGGGACAGTGGAGGCAAAAACATTCAGTACTTC. Its protein is CASSLVWDSGGKNIQYF.

The chain links TRBV7-2 to TRBJ1-2, with D unclear. The CDR3 sequence is 13 residues long. Trimming took off 1 base at V and 8 bases at J, with 11 bases between the two ends. Germline loops: CDR1 SGHTA, CDR2 FQGNSA. CDR3 residues: CASSLGETQGYTF. DNA for the CDR3: TGTGCCAGCAGCTTAGGGGAGACGCAAGGCTACACCTTC.